These 8 T cell receptor beta chains originate from one sample sequenced in a study of cytomegalovirus exposure and HLA in healthy donors. PCR used 60 Vbeta primers and 13 Jbeta primers. The repertoire was sequenced with immunoSEQ multiplex PCR; TCRdb's copy has only in-frame clones and lacks some. The listing contains more than 90,000 clones. Specimen: PBMCs. These TCRs come from a man aged 40-55 years in good health and CMV-seropositive.

A note on this clone: Its ends do not fully match the called genes, so a read error is possible. This sequence joins TRBV6-6 and TRBJ2-1; 7 bases map to TRBD2. The germline CDR1 and CDR2 sequences are MNHNY and SVGAGI (reference sequence). The CDR3 extends over 15 amino acids. CDR3 in amino acids: CVSTHRAGYENEQFF. In DNA, the CDR3 is TGTGTCAGCACCCATAGAGCGGGATATGAGAATGAGCAGTTCTTC.

This rearrangement joins TRBV7-9 to TRBJ2-5; perhaps TRBD1 as D (6 bases). The DNA end is a closer match to TRBJ2-7, so the J assignment may be wrong. CDR1 is SEHNR and CDR2 is FQNEAQ in the germline V gene (reference sequence). The CDR3 has 15 amino acids. CDR3 region: CASRSGAANSYEQYF. DNA for the CDR3: TGTGCCAGCAGATCAGGGGCCGCTAACTCCTACGAGCAGTACTTC.

The rearrangement links TRBV9 to TRBJ2-7; TRBD1 agrees at 8 bases. CDR1 SGDLS and CDR2 YYNGEE come from the germline V gene. This CDR3 spans 15 amino acids. The trim removed 4 bases at V and 9 bases at J, leaving 15 bases unmatched. CDR3 nucleotide sequence: TGTGCCAGCAGCCCCCAGGGCGGACAGGGCCGAAGGCAGTACTTC. It translates to CASSPQGGQGRRQYF.

The chain joins TRBV5-1 to TRBJ1-3, with a weak D call TRBD1 (6 bases). The CDR3 runs 17 residues. Germline V gene sequence: CDR1 SGHRS, CDR2 YFSETQ. V lost 0 bases to trimming and J lost 2 bases, with 15 bases between them. Here the CDR3 reads CASSLEGGGNTGNTIYF. CDR3 DNA sequence: TGCGCCAGCAGCTTGGAAGGGGGAGGGAACACTGGAAACACCATATATTTT.

This CDR3 is CASSFLGLAGVKTYNEQFF. The CDR3 bases are TGCGCCAGCAGCTTCTTAGGACTAGCGGGAGTGAAAACCTACAATGAGCAGTTCTTC. This chain uses TRBV5-1 with TRBJ2-1; 13 nucleotides match TRBD2. J lost 2 bases, V lost 2 bases, and 10 bases had no gene match. Germline CDR1 SGHRS, CDR2 YFSETQ. The CDR3 covers 19 residues. Together with reference TRBV5-1 and TRBJ2-1, the CDR3 gives the full variable domain: KAGVTQTPRYLIKTRGQQVTLSCSPISGHRSVSWYQQTPGQGLQFLFEYFSETQRNKGNFPGRFSGRQFSNSRSEMNVSTLELGDSALYLCASSFLGLAGVKTYNEQFFGPGTRLTVL.

This chain uses TRBV6-5 with TRBJ2-7, with 10 bases identical to TRBD1. In germline, CDR1 is MNHEY, CDR2 SVGAGI. V was clipped by 7 bases and J by 5 bases; unmatched bases: 5. This CDR3 has 13 amino acids. The CDR3 reads CASKGQGGHEQYF. The CDR3 DNA is TGTGCCAGCAAAGGACAGGGGGGCCACGAGCAGTACTTC.

V gene TRBV6-6 combines with J gene TRBJ2-2; maybe TRBD1 (5 bases). The CDR3 runs 13 residues. The ends were cut back, 7 bases at V and 2 bases at J, with 8 bases in the middle. The germline CDR1 and CDR2 sequences are MNHNY and SVGAGI (reference sequence). Written as DNA, the CDR3 is TGTGCCAGCAAAGGGGAAAACACCGGGGAGCTGTTTTTT. Protein product: CASKGENTGELFF.

The V and J genes are TRBV7-8 and TRBJ2-3; 10 nucleotides align to TRBD2. Trimming removed 1 base from V and 1 base from J; junction bases left unmatched: 2. This CDR3 has 16 amino acids. Germline CDR1 reads SGHVS; CDR2 reads FQNEAQ. The CDR3 bases are TGTGCCAGCAGCTTAGGTCTAGCGGGGGGCACAGATACGCAGTATTTT. This translates into CASSLGLAGGTDTQYF. The complete variable domain, with remaining parts taken from reference TRBV7-8 and TRBJ2-3, reads GAGVSQSPRYKVAKRGQDVALRCDPISGHVSLFWYQQALGQGPEFLTYFQNEAQLDKSGLPSDRFFAERPEGSVSTLKIQRTQQEDSAVYLCASSLGLAGGTDTQYFGPGTRLTVL.